This TCR beta chain stems from a study of cytotoxic CD8 clonotypes in ibrutinib-treated CLL (dated by TCRdb to about 2021). General notes on the study: The cohort was composed of about a dozen relapsed/refractory and about 15 treatment-naive patients; IGHV unmutated status was identified in roughly 17 patients. Responses were partial in roughly 25 patients and complete in 2; after median about 68 months follow-up, around 15 stayed in remission and some twelve progressed. Samples at response were collected after a median of about 11 months of treatment, with a range of about 6 to 36 months. On average, each sample had approximately 250,000 productive templates and 94,082 productive rearrangements. Of the 90 or so participants in the trial, approximately 26 had longitudinal samples available. Cryopreserved peripheral blood mononuclear cells were obtained before treatment, at response, and at either sustained remission or disease progression. Every sample from remission and from progressive disease was obtained while the patients were still on ibrutinib. Results and caveats for the whole study, not just this receptor: Public clonotypes were rare and either shrank or stayed stable during treatment, and the rise in clonality at ibrutinib response reflected expansion of private clonotypes. Sampling times were not matched between patients in sustained remission and patients whose disease was progressing, and lymph node repertoires were not examined. Clonality rose at ibrutinib response, remained stable during sustained remission, and dropped back toward baseline at progression. At baseline, clonality was higher than in age-matched healthy donors and showed a strong correlation with circulating CD8+ T-cell counts.

A remark on this clone: What antigen it recognizes has not been identified. No much larger clone exists at a distance of one base, and base qualities are not known.

On a MiSeq, deep resolution sequencing aimed for a depth between 1 in 1 million and 1 in 200,000 T cells, with each clonotype covered roughly 10x on average. TCR beta libraries were generated with the immunoSEQ hsTCRB Kit. From the authors' description of their analysis: ImmunoSEQ Data Assistant and ImmunoSEQ Analyzer were used for data analysis, and V, D and J genes were assigned according to IMGT definitions. Clonality, with values ranging from 0 to 1, was calculated as one minus the normalized Shannon entropy of productive rearrangement frequencies. Only overrepresented clonotypes making up at least 0.05% of the repertoire of each patient were included in the public clonotype analysis. About a dozen age-matched healthy donor repertoires from immuneACCESS served as clonality controls. The clones in this table, taken by TCRdb from immuneACCESS, are in-frame only. Not every clone is retained; where verified, under half of the shortfall comes from an unresolved V gene, and the cause of the rest is unknown. V and J calls and clone size are those listed in that table; D and trimming were worked out from the DNA. The sample table contains under 200,000 clones; only one count was recorded for 84% of them. In total, the top ten clones hold roughly 4.6% of the sample.

This specimen's time point label, interpreted: less than 30 months on ibrutinib. For TCR beta library preparation, about 2 micrograms of genomic DNA were isolated from cryopreserved PBMCs. Longitudinal blood samples from CLL patients on ibrutinib monotherapy were analyzed using high-throughput TCR beta sequencing. The patients took part in an open-label, single-center phase 2 trial of ibrutinib monotherapy. The TCR originated in a human donor with chronic lymphocytic leukemia. Sample: PBMCs, taken after 24 months of ibrutinib treatment.

The sequenced DNA is TGTGCCAGCAGCCCGTTAGCGGGGCTAAACTACGAGCAGTACTTC. Its protein is CASSPLAGLNYEQYF. The sequence joins TRBV7-3 to TRBJ2-7, with 8 bases in between that match TRBD2. V is cut back by 5 bases and J by 3 bases, with 9 bases in the junction unmatched. From the cysteine up to the phenylalanine, the CDR3 has a length of 15 residues. The only DNA kept is the CDR3, 45 bases in frame from the first base. Taken from the germline V gene, the CDR1 and CDR2 loops are SGHTA and FQGTGA. The CDR3 plus the reference TRBV7-3 and TRBJ2-7 genes for the other parts give the full variable domain: GAGVSQTPSNKVTEKGKYVELRCDPISGHTALYWYRQSLGQGPEFLIYFQGTGAADDSGLPNDRFFAVRPEGSVSTLKIQRTERGDSAVYLCASSPLAGLNYEQYFGPGTRLTVT.